These 29 T cell receptor beta chains were all obtained from the same sample, sequenced in a study of PD-1 blockade in classical Hodgkin lymphoma. Time point noted: cycle 4 day 1 (C4D1), after 5 to 7 weeks of nivolumab. There was relapse after autologous stem cell transplantation in every patient, and there was variation in brentuximab vedotin exposure. The assay was immunoSEQ multiplex PCR, and TCRdb's table has in-frame clones only and misses some. The sample has roughly 100,000 clones, 93% seen once; the top ten hold less than 2%. Here the sequenced sample was peripheral blood mononuclear cells (PBMCs), taken before the fourth cycle of nivolumab. The receptors stem from a human donor with classical Hodgkin lymphoma.

The chain links TRBV7-9 to TRBJ1-1, with unresolved D. Germline CDR1 is SEHNR and CDR2 is FQNEAQ (reference sequence). The CDR3 contains 16 residues. Trimming took 7 bases from V and 0 from J, leaving 18 bases between them. CDR3 protein: CASTAGRDYLNTEAFF. CDR3 coding DNA: TGTGCCAGCACCGCTGGTAGAGATTATTTGAACACTGAAGCTTTCTTT.

This sequence joins TRBV6-5 and TRBJ1-3; a weak D match, TRBD1 (6 bases). Germline V gene data show CDR1 as MNHEY and CDR2 as SVGAGI. The CDR3 sequence is 14 residues long. Deletions cut 6 bases from V and 6 bases from J, with 15 bases between. The CDR3 loop reads CASRFRGSENTIYF. In DNA, the CDR3 is TGTGCCAGCAGGTTCAGGGGATCGGAAAACACCATATATTTT.

The table lists this clone with a few counts. The chain joins TRBV19 to TRBJ1-1; D remains ambiguous. Trimming took 7 bases from V and 1 from J, leaving 16 bases between them. Per germline, CDR1 LNHDA and CDR2 SQIVND (reference sequence). This CDR3 comprises 15 residues. CDR3 amino acids: CASTVPGRRNTEAFF. DNA for the CDR3: TGTGCCAGTACCGTCCCGGGTCGCCGGAACACTGAAGCTTTCTTT. The entire variable domain, with the rest obtained from reference TRBV19 and TRBJ1-1, is as follows: DGGITQSPKYLFRKEGQNVTLSCEQNLNHDAMYWYRQDPGQGLRLIYYSQIVNDFQKGDIAEGYSVSREKKESFPLTVTSAQKNPTAFYLCASTVPGRRNTEAFFGQGTRLTVV.

This chain links TRBV15 with TRBJ2-2; 10 bases agree with TRBD1. CDR3 size: 20 residues. V trimming: 3 bases; J trimming: 4 bases; junction bases outside the gene matches: 17. CDR1 is LNHNV and CDR2 is YYDKDF in the germline V gene (reference sequence). CDR3 region: CATSSFRDRGRGLFTGELFF. The CDR3 coding sequence is TGTGCCACCAGCAGCTTCCGGGACAGGGGTAGGGGACTATTCACCGGGGAGCTGTTTTTT.

CDR3 region: CASSKVRTSRGDEQYF. Here the CDR3 DNA reads TGTGCCAGCAGCAAAGTCAGAACTAGCCGGGGCGACGAGCAGTACTTC. V gene TRBV21-1 combines with J gene TRBJ2-7; the D call in the table, TRBD2, was not verified against the DNA. TRBV21-1 is labeled a pseudogene. The CDR3 has 16 residues.

This clone was counted a single time. J is TRBJ1-2 and V is TRBV28; 7 bases align to TRBD1. Per the germline V gene, CDR1 is MDHEN and CDR2 is SYDVKM. V shed 4 bases, J shed 4 bases, and the junction held 9 bases outside the gene matches. This CDR3 has 15 amino acids. CDR3 region: CASSSWTGALYGYTF. DNA for the CDR3: TGTGCCAGCAGTTCCTGGACAGGAGCGCTCTATGGCTACACCTTC.

The chain's CDR3 is CASRGGQTVYGYTF. CDR3 nucleotides: TGTGCCAGCAGAGGGGGACAAACCGTCTATGGCTACACCTTC. The V call is TRBV6-1, the J call TRBJ1-2, with D perhaps TRBD1 (6 bases). Trimming took 6 bases from V and 4 from J, leaving 15 bases between them. The CDR3 is 14 residues long. CDR1 is MNHNS, CDR2 SASEGT, per germline.

The genes are TRBV5-1 and TRBJ2-7, with TRBD2 matching over 7 bases. The length of the CDR3 is 16 residues. V shed 0 bases, J shed 0 bases, and the junction held 6 bases outside the gene matches. Germline V gene data show CDR1 as SGHRS and CDR2 as YFSETQ. The CDR3 here is CASSLELAVSSYEQYF. The DNA of the CDR3 is TGCGCCAGCAGCTTGGAGCTAGCGGTAAGCTCCTACGAGCAGTACTTC. The full variable domain, in which reference TRBV5-1 and TRBJ2-7 provide the parts outside the CDR3, is KAGVTQTPRYLIKTRGQQVTLSCSPISGHRSVSWYQQTPGQGLQFLFEYFSETQRNKGNFPGRFSGRQFSNSRSEMNVSTLELGDSALYLCASSLELAVSSYEQYFGPGTRLTVT.

The rearrangement joins TRBV10-1 to TRBJ2-7, with D maybe TRBD2 (6 bases). The CDR3 has 13 amino acids. Germline V gene data show CDR1 as WNHNN and CDR2 as SYGVQD (reference sequence). With 5 bases removed from V and 3 bases from J, the gap between germline ends came to 11 bases. The DNA for the CDR3 is TGCGCCAGCAGTACGGGAGAGAACTACGAGCAGTACTTC. Protein product: CASSTGENYEQYF.

The V and J genes are TRBV5-6 and TRBJ1-1; no definite D call. The V gene's germline CDR1 is SGHDT and CDR2 YYEEEE. The V gene lost 4 bases and the J gene lost 2 bases, with 9 bases spanning the gap. This CDR3 comprises 13 residues. The CDR3: CASSLRTNTEAFF. CDR3 nucleotides: TGTGCCAGCAGCCTACGGACCAACACTGAAGCTTTCTTT.

This clone appeared once. At one end the junction does not follow the germline gene, possibly because of a read error. The chain combines TRBV7-7 with TRBJ2-7; D may correspond to TRBD1 or TRBD2 (6 bases each). Per germline, CDR1 SSHAT and CDR2 FNYEAQ (reference sequence). The CDR3 spans 16 residues. The CDR3 DNA follows: TGTGCTAGCAGACTGGGGGGCGTCAAGGTCCGGTGCGAGCAGTACTTC. Translating gives CASRLGGVKVRCEQYF.

This chain joins TRBV6-5 and TRBJ2-7; the match to TRBD1 covers 10 bases. The CDR3 consists of 13 residues. With 6 bases clipped from V and 5 bases from J, the junction kept 4 bases outside the gene matches. Germline V gene lookup returns CDR1 MNHEY and CDR2 SVGAGI. In DNA, the CDR3 is TGTGCCAGCAGGTCCGGGACAGGGGACGAGCAGTACTTC. It specifies CASRSGTGDEQYF.

The chain is built from TRBV21-1 and TRBJ1-1; whether TRBD1, the table's D call, matches the DNA was not checked. TRBV21-1 is a recognized pseudogene. The length of the CDR3 is 17 residues. The CDR3 spells CASIVSWPGTPNTEAFF. The DNA for the CDR3 is TGTGCCAGCATCGTCTCCTGGCCAGGGACACCGAACACTGAAGCTTTCTTT.

This chain links TRBV5-1 with TRBJ1-1; maybe TRBD1 (6 bases). The CDR3 extends over 13 amino acids. V shed 6 bases and J shed 1 base, with 10 bases lying between them. Germline CDR1 SGHRS, CDR2 YFSETQ. The CDR3 is CASIRQENTEAFF. The DNA for the CDR3 is TGCGCCAGCATTAGACAGGAGAACACTGAAGCTTTCTTT.

CDR3 DNA: TGTGCCAGCGACAAGGAACGGACCGGGGCCCAGTACTTC. Residues: CASDKERTGAQYF. This chain joins TRBV11-2 and TRBJ2-5, with D possibly being TRBD2 (5 bases). V lost 8 bases and J 9 bases, leaving 19 bases between the germline ends. The CDR3 consists of 13 residues. Germline V gene sequence: CDR1 SGHAT, CDR2 FQNNGV. The full variable domain, completed using reference TRBV11-2 and TRBJ2-5, is EAGVAQSPRYKIIEKRQSVAFWCNPISGHATLYWYQQILGQGPKLLIQFQNNGVVDDSQLPKDRFSAERLKGVDSTLKIQPAKLEDSAVYLCASDKERTGAQYFGPGTRLLVL.

The chain recombines TRBV23-1 with TRBJ2-7; D gene uncertain. TRBV23-1 is known as an ORF, though its function is uncertain. V was pared by 4 bases and J by 0 bases, with 16 bases between. This CDR3 contains 16 residues. Here the CDR3 reads CASSPSRITGSYEQYF. For the CDR3, the DNA is TGCGCCAGCAGTCCCTCCAGGATTACGGGCTCCTACGAGCAGTACTTC.

This clone was seen just once. The V and J genes are TRBV19 and TRBJ2-1; D might be TRBD1 or TRBD2, each matching 5 bases. This CDR3 is 14 amino acids long. Germline loops: CDR1 LNHDA, CDR2 SQIVND (reference sequence). V was pared by 6 bases and J by 9 bases, with 18 bases between. CDR3 in DNA: TGTGCCAGTAGGGACCGAGGGGCTCAGGGTGAGCAGTTCTTC. It encodes CASRDRGAQGEQFF.

This chain uses TRBV7-9 with TRBJ2-7, with D possibly matching TRBD1 (5 bases). This CDR3 comprises 13 residues. Between the trimmed V and J ends, which lost 4 bases and 11 bases, there was a span of 18 bases. Per germline, CDR1 SEHNR and CDR2 FQNEAQ (reference sequence). The DNA of the CDR3 is TGTGCCAGCAGCTATCAGGGTTACCCACTGGAGTACTTC. This translates into CASSYQGYPLEYF.

This clone has only a few counts. This sequence joins TRBV4-1 and TRBJ1-5; D is undetermined. Germline V CDR1 and CDR2: MGHRA, YSYEKL. The length of the CDR3 is 15 residues. V lost 5 bases and J lost 0, with 11 bases in between. CDR3 coding DNA: TGCGCCAGCAGCATAGACGGTAGTAGCAATCAGCCCCAGCATTTT. Residues: CASSIDGSSNQPQHF.

This chain links TRBV28 with TRBJ1-3, with 9 bases lining up with TRBD1. The CDR3 has 16 amino acids. Germline V gene sequence: CDR1 MDHEN, CDR2 SYDVKM. V gave up 5 bases and J gave up 6 bases; unmatched junction bases: 11. The CDR3: CASSTPTGGASNTIYF. The CDR3 DNA reads as TGTGCCAGCAGTACACCCACAGGGGGCGCGTCAAACACCATATATTTT.

The rearrangement links TRBV5-6 to TRBJ2-5, with D possibly matching TRBD1 (6 bases). The germline gives CDR1 SGHDT, CDR2 YYEEEE. The length of the CDR3 is 15 residues. V lost 0 bases, J lost 5 bases, and 14 bases lay in between. CDR3 sequence (DNA): TGTGCCAGCAGCTTGGGTACAGGGATTCAGGAGACCCAGTACTTC. It encodes CASSLGTGIQETQYF. The full variable domain, in which reference TRBV5-6 and TRBJ2-5 provide the parts outside the CDR3, is DAGVTQSPTHLIKTRGQQVTLRCSPKSGHDTVSWYQQALGQGPQFIFQYYEEEERQRGNFPDRFSGHQFPNYSSELNVNALLLGDSALYLCASSLGTGIQETQYFGPGTRLLVL.

Only one count was recorded for this clone. V usage is TRBV5-1 and J usage is TRBJ2-3; tentative D call: TRBD1 (6 bases). This CDR3 spans 16 amino acids. V shed 0 bases and J shed 2 bases, with 13 bases lying between them. Germline V gene data show CDR1 as SGHRS and CDR2 as YFSETQ. The CDR3, as DNA: TGCGCCAGCAGCTTGGCAGGACAGCCATACACAGATACGCAGTATTTT. Encoded protein: CASSLAGQPYTDTQYF.

This sequence joins TRBV2 and TRBJ2-1, with D tentatively TRBD2 (6 bases). V was clipped by 2 bases and J by 1 base, with 24 bases between them. Germline-derived CDR1 and CDR2 are SNHLY and FYNNEI. CDR3 length equals 20 residues. The CDR3 DNA is TGTGCCAGCAGTGAACCCACTACTAGCATACTTCTGCTGTCCTACAATGAGCAGTTCTTC. Residues: CASSEPTTSILLLSYNEQFF.

This clone was seen a few times. The V and J genes are TRBV27 and TRBJ1-2; maybe TRBD1 (6 bases). This CDR3 has 13 residues. In germline, CDR1 is MNHEY, CDR2 SMNVEV (reference sequence). The V end lost 6 bases, the J end lost 5 bases, and 13 bases lay between the germline ends. The CDR3 protein is CASREGQLYGYTF. CDR3 nucleotide sequence: TGTGCCAGCAGGGAGGGACAACTATATGGCTACACCTTC.

CDR3 loop: CASSLRPGEYEQYF. CDR3 nucleotides: TGCGCCAGCAGCTTGCGGCCAGGGGAATACGAGCAGTACTTC. This sequence joins TRBV5-1 and TRBJ2-7, with D possibly matching TRBD1 (6 bases). This CDR3 has 14 residues. From germline, CDR1 is SGHRS and CDR2 YFSETQ. V was cut by 1 base and J by 4 bases, with 12 bases left in between. The variable domain in full, completed from reference TRBV5-1 and TRBJ2-7, reads KAGVTQTPRYLIKTRGQQVTLSCSPISGHRSVSWYQQTPGQGLQFLFEYFSETQRNKGNFPGRFSGRQFSNSRSEMNVSTLELGDSALYLCASSLRPGEYEQYFGPGTRLTVT.

The chain couples TRBV7-2 to TRBJ2-7; TRBD1 is a possible D gene (6 bases). The V end lost 3 bases, the J end lost 3 bases, and 12 bases lay between the germline ends. CDR3 length: 14 amino acids. Germline V gives CDR1 SGHTA, CDR2 FQGNSA. The CDR3 region has the DNA TGTGCCAGCAGCTTCTGGGGGCCCAGCTACGAGCAGTACTTC. Translation: CASSFWGPSYEQYF.

This clone was seen a handful of times. The rearrangement links TRBV28 to TRBJ1-5, with D maybe TRBD1 (5 bases). Trimming stripped 7 bases from V and 7 bases from J, with 20 bases between. Germline CDR1 and CDR2: MDHEN and SYDVKM. CDR3 length: 15 amino acids. The CDR3 loop is CASTTAGRGEQPQHF. The CDR3 DNA follows: TGTGCCAGCACCACTGCAGGGCGAGGAGAACAGCCCCAGCATTTT.

This clone occurred once. The V gene is TRBV29-1, the J gene TRBJ1-2, with D unresolved. V lost 8 bases and J 0 bases, leaving 13 bases between the germline ends. The CDR3 has 13 residues. The germline V gene has CDR1 SQVTM and CDR2 ANQGSEA. The CDR3 region is CSYLTPSNYGYTF. DNA of the CDR3: TGCAGCTACCTGACACCCTCTAACTATGGCTACACCTTC.

V usage is TRBV7-8 and J usage is TRBJ2-7; D may be TRBD1 or TRBD2 (6 bases each). Germline CDR1 SGHVS, CDR2 FQNEAQ. Trimming stripped 1 base from V and 1 base from J, with 14 bases between. The CDR3 runs 16 residues. CDR3 coding DNA: TGTGCCAGCAGCTTAGTGGGGGGCGGGAAATCCTACGAGCAGTACTTC. Translated, it gives CASSLVGGGKSYEQYF.